This T cell receptor (beta chain) was captured by sequencing in a study of type 1 regulatory T cells. Background on the study: T-allo10 is a Tr1-enriched, alloantigen-specific CD4 T cell product made in vitro.

General study points: Compared with non-type 1 regulatory T cells, type 1 regulatory T cells showed a more restricted TCR repertoire.

A remark on this clonotype: Its specificity is unknown.

Each CDR3 protein gets one entry after TCRdb re-called the reads with MiXCR. The top ten clones hold 2% to 2.5% of a sample with about 65,000 distinct CDR3 sequences, around 49% of them seen once. This receptor was identified in a human donor in good health. The sequenced sample was cultured non-Tr1 T cells, either the whole culture or a sorted T cell fraction (not recorded which).

In nucleotides, the CDR3 is TGTGCCACCAGTGATCGAACTAGTAACTCTGGGGCCAACGTCCTGACTTTC. It codes for CATSDRTSNSGANVLTF. The chain has TRBV24-1 and TRBJ2-6, with D perhaps matching TRBD2 (5 bases). Germline V CDR1 and CDR2: KGHDR, SFDVKD. V lost 3 bases to trimming and J lost 0 bases, with 11 bases between them. The CDR3 length is 17 residues.